This T cell receptor beta chain was sequenced in a study of chemoradiotherapy in HPV16-positive cancers. CDR1 LNHDA and CDR2 SQIVND come from the germline V gene (reference sequence). This CDR3 region has 15 residues. V was shortened by 6 bases and J by 10 bases, with 19 bases between the two germline ends. The data were produced by immunoSEQ multiplex PCR, yet TCRdb's version contains in-frame clones alone and is incomplete. The sample has 30,000 to 35,000 clones; about 89% are singletons. Study results and caveats: Candidate HPV-specific clones and E7-related TCR motifs grew in tumor during treatment.

This clone was detected a few times. Its antigen is unidentified. The J gene is TRBJ1-6, the V gene TRBV19; D might be TRBD1 (6 bases). The specimen was blood, collected from a patient who underwent chemoradiotherapy. The sequence came from a human donor with HPV-associated anogenital cancer. The CDR3 nucleotides read TGTGCCAGTAGACTAGCAGGGGTCCAGGGATCACCCCTCCACTTT. This encodes CASRLAGVQGSPLHF. Looking up the rest from reference TRBV19 and TRBJ1-6 gives the full variable domain: DGGITQSPKYLFRKEGQNVTLSCEQNLNHDAMYWYRQDPGQGLRLIYYSQIVNDFQKGDIAEGYSVSREKKESFPLTVTSAQKNPTAFYLCASRLAGVQGSPLHFGNGTRLTVT.